Below are 32 T cell receptor beta chains sequenced from a single sample in a study of human T cells and chemical hapten exposure. The time point: pre-sensitization, week 0. Treatment given: therapeutic diphenylcyclopropenone sensitization with weekly scalp DPC. One entry per CDR3 protein results from TCRdb running MiXCR on the RACE reads. The sample contains roughly 81,000 distinct CDR3 sequences, around 7.9% of which appear only once. Sequencing was performed on whole blood, taken in connection with sensitization to the hapten diphenylcyclopropenone (DPC). Receptors were obtained from a man aged 40-49 years with alopecia areata. Some clones in this sample may be carry-over from other donors' samples.

In its sample, this clonotype was seen a few times. The chain joins TRBV9 to TRBJ2-1; maybe TRBD2 (6 bases). Trimming pared 1 base from V and 7 bases from J, leaving 18 bases between. The CDR3 contains 16 residues. CDR1 is SGDLS and CDR2 is YYNGEE in the germline V gene. Written as DNA, the CDR3 is TGTGCCAGCAGCGTAAGAACCGGACTCGGAGGGAATGAGCAGTTCTTC. Its protein product is CASSVRTGLGGNEQFF.

Many counts were recorded for this clonotype. The chain is built from TRBV25-1 and TRBJ1-6; the D is unclear. The CDR3 consists of 15 residues. Germline V lookup: CDR1 MGHDK, CDR2 SYGVNS. Between the trimmed V and J ends, which lost 1 base and 4 bases, there was a span of 8 bases. The CDR3 DNA follows: TGTGCCAGCAGTGAATCTCGGGGTTATAATTCACCCCTCCACTTT. Translating it yields CASSESRGYNSPLHF.

The chain joins TRBV5-4 to TRBJ1-6, with D perhaps TRBD1 (5 bases). The V gene lost 4 bases and the J gene lost 4 bases, with 12 bases spanning the gap. The germline CDR1 and CDR2 sequences are SGHNT and YYREEE (reference sequence). The length of the CDR3 is 15 residues. The CDR3 protein is CASSDTGLYNSPLHF. The CDR3 coding sequence is TGTGCCAGCAGCGACACAGGTTTATATAATTCACCCCTCCACTTT. The full variable domain, with the rest looked up from reference TRBV5-4 and TRBJ1-6, is ETGVTQSPTHLIKTRGQQVTLRCSSQSGHNTVSWYQQALGQGPQFIFQYYREEENGRGNFPPRFSGLQFPNYSSELNVNALELDDSALYLCASSDTGLYNSPLHFGNGTRLTVT.

This clonotype was observed at least ten times. This chain links TRBV29-1 with TRBJ1-1; the match to TRBD1 covers 10 bases. The CDR3 is 15 amino acids. Losses at the gene ends were 1 base for V and 0 bases for J; bases not matched to a gene: 2. Per germline, CDR1 SQVTM and CDR2 ANQGSEA. CDR3 DNA: TGCAGCGTTGAAGGGGACAGGGGATTGAACACTGAAGCTTTCTTT. It is translated as CSVEGDRGLNTEAFF.

The genes are TRBV3-2 and TRBJ2-2; TRBD1 reflects the table's D call only, with no check against the DNA. TRBV3-2 is flagged as a pseudogene. The CDR3 length is 16 residues. CDR3 amino acids: CASSLSTGANTGELFF. The CDR3 DNA sequence: TGTGCCAGCAGCCTTTCGACAGGGGCCAACACCGGGGAGCTGTTTTTT.

The V and J genes are TRBV10-2 and TRBJ1-6, with no clear D. Trimming pared 3 bases from V and 2 bases from J, leaving 11 bases between. The CDR3 totals 16 residues. Germline V gene data show CDR1 as WSHSY and CDR2 as SAAADI. The CDR3 region is CASSDSGEAYNSPLHF. CDR3 nucleotide sequence: TGCGCCAGCAGTGATTCTGGGGAGGCCTATAATTCACCCCTCCACTTT.

This clonotype showed up many times. The gene calls are TRBV20-1 and TRBJ1-6, with 8 bases fitting TRBD1. V dropped 5 bases and J dropped 5; count of bases not matched to a gene: 8. In germline, CDR1 is DFQATT, CDR2 SNEGSKA (reference sequence). This CDR3 comprises 15 residues. CDR3: CSAPKGTGDNSPLHF. As DNA, the CDR3 is TGCAGTGCTCCGAAGGGGACAGGTGATAATTCACCCCTCCACTTT.

This clonotype was observed at least ten times. The rearrangement links TRBV4-2 to TRBJ1-2, with a weak D call TRBD1 (6 bases). Trimming took 0 bases from V and 4 from J, leaving 18 bases between them. Germline V gene data show CDR1 as LGHNA and CDR2 as YNFKEQ. The CDR3 is 17 amino acids. The CDR3 bases are TGTGCCAGCAGCCAAGACCTTACGACAGGAGGGATCTATGGCTACACCTTC. Its translation: CASSQDLTTGGIYGYTF.

The genes are TRBV6-1 and TRBJ2-7, with D maybe TRBD1 (6 bases). This CDR3 is 14 amino acids long. Per germline, CDR1 MNHNS and CDR2 SASEGT. Trimming removed 7 bases from V and 7 bases from J, with 20 bases in between. CDR3 protein: CASTNPTGRREQYF. CDR3 nucleotide sequence: TGTGCCAGCACGAATCCCACAGGGCGGCGGGAGCAGTACTTC.

V usage is TRBV27 and J usage is TRBJ1-2; 7 nucleotides line up with TRBD1. Germline values: CDR1 MNHEY, CDR2 SMNVEV (reference sequence). V shed 6 bases, J shed 2 bases, and the junction held 6 bases outside the gene matches. The CDR3 loop spans 14 amino acids. The CDR3 loop is CASRPGGPNYGYTF. The CDR3 DNA reads as TGTGCCAGCAGGCCAGGGGGGCCAAACTATGGCTACACCTTC.

J is TRBJ2-7 and V is TRBV28, with D possibly matching TRBD1 (6 bases). V was trimmed by 6 bases and J by 5 bases, leaving 14 bases between them. CDR3 length: 13 residues. CDR1 MDHEN and CDR2 SYDVKM come from the germline V gene. The CDR3: CASRPTGSHEQYF. The CDR3 coding sequence is TGTGCCAGCAGACCAACAGGGTCGCACGAGCAGTACTTC.

The rearrangement uses TRBV24-1 and TRBJ2-2, with D possibly matching TRBD2 (7 bases). V lost 7 bases and J 0 bases, leaving 8 bases between the germline ends. The CDR3 has 14 amino acids. Germline loops: CDR1 KGHDR, CDR2 SFDVKD. The CDR3 sequence is CATRRGPNTGELFF. The CDR3 region has the DNA TGTGCCACCAGGCGGGGGCCGAACACCGGGGAGCTGTTTTTT.

V and J are TRBV28 and TRBJ2-2; TRBD2 matches 9 bases. V was pared by 8 bases and J by 6 bases, with 7 bases of the junction left unmatched. The CDR3 loop spans 14 amino acids. Germline V lookup: CDR1 MDHEN, CDR2 SYDVKM. The CDR3 nucleotides read TGTGCCAGCGGGCTAGCGGGAAGGGCCGGGGAGCTGTTTTTT. It is translated as CASGLAGRAGELFF.

V and J are TRBV7-2 and TRBJ2-7, with 10 bases fitting TRBD1. Germline V gives CDR1 SGHTA, CDR2 FQGNSA. The CDR3 covers 15 residues. V gave up 4 bases and J gave up 4 bases; unmatched junction bases: 7. For the CDR3, the DNA is TGTGCCAGCAGCTCTTCGACAGGGGGCGAGTACGAGCAGTACTTC. Translation gives CASSSSTGGEYEQYF.

The V gene is TRBV3-1, the J gene TRBJ2-3; 10 positions agree with TRBD2. V lost 5 bases and J lost 2; bases outside the gene matches: 4. Germline values: CDR1 LGHDT, CDR2 YNNKEL (reference sequence). This CDR3 has 15 amino acids. The CDR3 is CASSALAGSTDTQYF. Written as DNA, the CDR3 is TGTGCCAGCAGCGCACTAGCGGGATCCACAGATACGCAGTATTTT.

This clonotype occurred many times. The chain joins TRBV20-1 to TRBJ2-5; D may correspond to TRBD1 or TRBD2 (5 bases each). Trimming took off 3 bases at V and 5 bases at J, with 10 bases between the two ends. Germline V gene lookup returns CDR1 DFQATT and CDR2 SNEGSKA (reference sequence). The CDR3 spans 12 residues. The CDR3 DNA is TGCAGTGCTAGGAGGGGTATGGAGACCCAGTACTTC. Its translation: CSARRGMETQYF.

There are a few counts of this clonotype. This chain uses TRBV3-1 with TRBJ2-1; 9 bases align to TRBD1. J was trimmed by 4 bases and V by 7 bases; bases with no gene match: 14. Germline assignment: CDR1 LGHDT and CDR2 YNNKEL (reference sequence). This CDR3 has 17 residues. The CDR3 sequence is CASIKTGGEVGYNEQFF. The CDR3 DNA reads as TGTGCCAGCATTAAGACAGGGGGAGAGGTGGGATACAATGAGCAGTTCTTC.

This rearrangement joins TRBV28 to TRBJ2-1; maybe TRBD2 (5 bases). This CDR3 is 14 amino acids long. The V gene's germline CDR1 is MDHEN and CDR2 SYDVKM. The V end lost 3 bases, the J end lost 6 bases, and 12 bases lay between the germline ends. The CDR3 DNA reads as TGTGCCAGCAGTTTTCTTACGGGGTCCAATGAGCAGTTCTTC. Translation: CASSFLTGSNEQFF.

Only a few counts were recorded for this clonotype. This chain joins TRBV12-3 or TRBV12-4 and TRBJ2-2; weak D call: TRBD2 (5 bases). The V and J ends lost 1 base and 3 bases respectively, with 15 bases between them. There are 17 residues in the CDR3. The CDR3 sequence: CASSLGPGLRDTGELFF. CDR3 bases: TGTGCCAGCAGTTTAGGCCCGGGGTTGAGGGACACCGGGGAGCTGTTTTTT.

This clonotype was recorded a few times. The rearrangement joins TRBV20-1 to TRBJ2-5, with TRBD1 as a possible D gene (6 bases). The CDR3 is 12 residues long. Trimming cost V 2 bases and J 4 bases, with 8 bases left between them. Germline CDR1 and CDR2: DFQATT and SNEGSKA (reference sequence). Here the CDR3 reads CSARPGAETQYF. Written as DNA, the CDR3 is TGCAGTGCTAGACCAGGGGCAGAGACCCAGTACTTC.

In the case of this clonotype: Possible read error: a much larger clone is one base away. The J gene is TRBJ2-7, the V gene TRBV20-1, with D possibly being TRBD1 (6 bases). Trimming cost V 6 bases and J 4 bases, with 10 bases left between them. The CDR3 is 11 amino acids. Per germline, CDR1 DFQATT and CDR2 SNEGSKA (reference sequence). CDR3 protein: CSARQVYEQYV. As DNA, the CDR3 is TGCAGTGCCAGACAGGTGTACGAGCAGTACGTC.

V gene TRBV18 combines with J gene TRBJ2-1; 9 bases match TRBD1. The ends lost 6 bases at V and 6 bases at J; junction bases unmatched: 12. Germline V lookup: CDR1 KGHSH, CDR2 LQKENI. The CDR3 has 16 residues. This CDR3 reads CASSPGTGTVSNEQFF. The DNA for the CDR3 is TGTGCCAGCTCGCCCGGGACAGGGACTGTTTCCAATGAGCAGTTCTTC.

This clonotype has more than one count but fewer than ten. The V call is TRBV7-8, the J call TRBJ2-5; 11 bases are a match to TRBD2. Germline CDR1 is SGHVS and CDR2 is FQNEAQ. V lost 4 bases and J lost 5; bases outside the gene matches: 3. The CDR3 covers 14 residues. CDR3 loop: CASSSRTSGETQYF. The CDR3 DNA reads TGTGCCAGCAGCTCGCGGACTAGCGGGGAGACCCAGTACTTC.

This clonotype was observed a few times. The V call is TRBV20-1, the J call TRBJ1-2; the D gene is possibly TRBD1 (6 bases). Trimming shortened V by 0 bases and J by 4 bases, and 12 bases separated the two germline ends. CDR1 and CDR2 from the germline V gene are DFQATT and SNEGSKA (reference sequence). The CDR3 totals 14 residues. The CDR3 bases are TGCAGTGCTAGAGATCTCCAGGGGAGCTATGGCTACACCTTC. As protein: CSARDLQGSYGYTF.

The J gene is TRBJ2-1, the V gene TRBV29-1; D is perhaps TRBD2 (7 bases). The length of the CDR3 is 14 residues. The germline V gene has CDR1 SQVTM and CDR2 ANQGSEA. V lost 5 bases, J lost 7 bases, and 18 bases lay in between. The DNA for the CDR3 is TGCAGCGTTCTACCCGCGGGGGCCGGAAATGAGCAGTTCTTC. Protein product: CSVLPAGAGNEQFF.

This clonotype was seen a few times. This sequence joins TRBV12-3 or TRBV12-4 and TRBJ1-2; 8 nucleotides align to TRBD1. This CDR3 region has 14 residues. With V trimmed by 4 bases and J by 3 bases, 4 bases remained unmatched. This chain's CDR3 is CASSSSDRDYGYTF. CDR3 in DNA: TGTGCCAGCAGTTCCTCGGACAGGGACTATGGCTACACCTTC.

The V and J genes are TRBV7-8 and TRBJ2-4; the D gene is possibly TRBD1 (6 bases). Germline CDR1 and CDR2: SGHVS and FQNEAQ. V was pared by 5 bases and J by 8 bases, with 16 bases between. CDR3 size: 14 residues. The CDR3 DNA reads as TGTGCCAGCAGCCAGGGGCAGTTGGGGGACATTCAGTACTTC. Translating gives CASSQGQLGDIQYF. Using reference TRBV7-8 and TRBJ2-4 for the parts outside the CDR3, the full variable domain is GAGVSQSPRYKVAKRGQDVALRCDPISGHVSLFWYQQALGQGPEFLTYFQNEAQLDKSGLPSDRFFAERPEGSVSTLKIQRTQQEDSAVYLCASSQGQLGDIQYFGAGTRLSVL.

This clonotype appeared a few times. The chain joins TRBV11-3 to TRBJ2-3; D might be TRBD1 (6 bases). The germline CDR1 and CDR2 sequences are SGHNT and YENEEA. The length of the CDR3 is 16 residues. V lost 5 bases, J lost 3 bases, and 18 bases lay in between. The CDR3 DNA reads as TGTGCCAGCAGCCACGATCCCTGGGGGCTGACAGATACGCAGTATTTT. It specifies CASSHDPWGLTDTQYF. The full variable domain, its missing parts supplied by reference TRBV11-3 and TRBJ2-3, is EAGVVQSPRYKIIEKKQPVAFWCNPISGHNTLYWYLQNLGQGPELLIRYENEEAVDDSQLPKDRFSAERLKGVDSTLKIQPAELGDSAVYLCASSHDPWGLTDTQYFGPGTRLTVL.

This clonotype was counted ten times or more. The chain couples TRBV6-5 to TRBJ2-1, with D possibly TRBD1 on 7 matching bases. The V and J ends lost 4 bases and 1 base respectively, with 20 bases between them. Germline loops: CDR1 MNHEY, CDR2 SVGAGI. This CDR3 region has 18 residues. In DNA form, the CDR3 reads TGTGCCAGCAGTTTTGCAGGGGGGAAAGGTGTGTCCTACAATGAGCAGTTCTTC. Translating gives CASSFAGGKGVSYNEQFF.

This clonotype showed up many times. The chain employs TRBV7-9 and TRBJ2-3, with TRBD2 identical over 8 bases. The CDR3 is 16 amino acids. After removal of 0 bases from V and 2 bases from J, the junction contained 4 bases not matched to a gene. CDR1 and CDR2 from the germline V gene are SEHNR and FQNEAQ (reference sequence). The CDR3 is CASSLARLALTDTQYF. CDR3 nucleotides: TGTGCCAGCAGCTTAGCCAGACTAGCGCTCACAGATACGCAGTATTTT.

This clonotype came up a few times. V usage is TRBV29-1 and J usage is TRBJ1-1; D gene ambiguous. Trimming removed 4 bases from V and 1 base from J, with 7 bases in between. Germline V CDR1 and CDR2: SQVTM, ANQGSEA. The CDR3 is 12 residues long. The CDR3, as DNA: TGCAGCGTTGGCTTTAGGAACACTGAAGCTTTCTTT. It yields the protein CSVGFRNTEAFF.

The chain joins TRBV11-1 to TRBJ2-7; TRBD2 agrees at 10 bases. The CDR3 totals 15 residues. With 7 bases clipped from V and 0 bases from J, the junction kept 6 bases outside the gene matches. Germline V gene sequence: CDR1 SGHAT, CDR2 FQDESV (reference sequence). CDR3 nucleotide sequence: TGTGCCAGCACCATAGGACTAGCGGCCTCCTACGAGCAGTACTTC. Encoded protein: CASTIGLAASYEQYF. The full variable domain, its missing parts supplied by reference TRBV11-1 and TRBJ2-7, is EAEVAQSPRYKITEKSQAVAFWCDPISGHATLYWYRQILGQGPELLVQFQDESVVDDSQLPKDRFSAERLKGVDSTLKIQPAELGDSAMYLCASTIGLAASYEQYFGPGTRLTVT.